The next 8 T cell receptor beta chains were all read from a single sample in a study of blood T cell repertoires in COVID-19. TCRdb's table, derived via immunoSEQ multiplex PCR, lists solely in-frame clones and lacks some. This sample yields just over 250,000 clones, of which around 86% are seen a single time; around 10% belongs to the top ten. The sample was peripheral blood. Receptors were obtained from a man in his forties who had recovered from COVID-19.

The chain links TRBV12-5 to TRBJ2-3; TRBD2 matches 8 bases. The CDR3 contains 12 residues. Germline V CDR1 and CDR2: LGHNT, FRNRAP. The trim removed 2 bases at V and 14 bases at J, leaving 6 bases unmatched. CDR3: CASGLTAGGSYF. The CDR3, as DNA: TGTGCTAGTGGTTTGACGGCGGGAGGTTCGTATTTT.

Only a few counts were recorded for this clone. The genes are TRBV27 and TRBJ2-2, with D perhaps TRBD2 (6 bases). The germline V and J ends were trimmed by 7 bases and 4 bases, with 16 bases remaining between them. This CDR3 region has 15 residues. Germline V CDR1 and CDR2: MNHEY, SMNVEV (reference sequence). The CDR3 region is CASTRGGAGTGELFF. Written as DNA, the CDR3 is TGTGCCAGCACCCGGGGCGGGGCGGGCACCGGGGAGCTGTTTTTT.

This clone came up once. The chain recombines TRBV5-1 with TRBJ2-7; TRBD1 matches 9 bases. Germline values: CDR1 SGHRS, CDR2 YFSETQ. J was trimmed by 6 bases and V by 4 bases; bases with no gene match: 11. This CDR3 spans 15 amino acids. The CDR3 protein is CASSQAGQGQFEQYF. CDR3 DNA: TGCGCCAGCAGCCAGGCTGGACAGGGGCAGTTCGAGCAGTACTTC.

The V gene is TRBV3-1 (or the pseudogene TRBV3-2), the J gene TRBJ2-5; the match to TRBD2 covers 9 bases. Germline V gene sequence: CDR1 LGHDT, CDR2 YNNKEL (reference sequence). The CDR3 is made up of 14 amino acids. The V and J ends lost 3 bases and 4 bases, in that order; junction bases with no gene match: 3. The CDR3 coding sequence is TGTGCCAGCAGCCAGCGGGAGGGCGCAGAGACCCAGTACTTC. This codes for CASSQREGAETQYF.

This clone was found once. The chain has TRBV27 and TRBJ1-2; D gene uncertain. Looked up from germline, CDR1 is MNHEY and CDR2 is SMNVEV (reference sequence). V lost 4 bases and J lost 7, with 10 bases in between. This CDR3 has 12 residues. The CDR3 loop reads CASSSGISGYTF. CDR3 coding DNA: TGTGCCAGCAGTTCCGGGATCAGTGGCTACACCTTC.

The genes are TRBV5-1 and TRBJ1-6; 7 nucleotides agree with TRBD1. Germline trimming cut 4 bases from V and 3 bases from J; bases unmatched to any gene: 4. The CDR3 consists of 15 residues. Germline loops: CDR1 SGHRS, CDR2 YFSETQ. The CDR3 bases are TGCGCCAGCAGCGGGGACAGACTCTATAATTCACCCCTCCACTTT. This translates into CASSGDRLYNSPLHF.

The CDR3 DNA reads TGTGCCATCTCCGGGACAAATGCCTACGAGCAGTACTTC. Translated: CAISGTNAYEQYF. This sequence joins TRBV10-3 and TRBJ2-7, with a possible D match to TRBD1 (6 bases). The CDR3 has 13 amino acids. V lost 8 bases and J lost 2, with 13 bases in between. Germline assignment: CDR1 ENHRY and CDR2 SYGVKD.

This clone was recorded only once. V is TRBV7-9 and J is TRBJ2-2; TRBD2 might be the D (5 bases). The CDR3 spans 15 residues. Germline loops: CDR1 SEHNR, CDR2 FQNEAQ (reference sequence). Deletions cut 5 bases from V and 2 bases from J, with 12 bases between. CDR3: CASSRPTTNTGELFF. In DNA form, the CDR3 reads TGTGCCAGCAGCCGTCCGACTACAAACACCGGGGAGCTGTTTTTT.